This T cell receptor beta chain appears in the sequencing data of a study of T cells in localized non-small cell lung cancer. A remark on this clone: Its target is unknown.

Broader study findings: A denser population of T cells in blood accompanied longer overall survival. As only one tumor region underwent sequencing, heterogeneity remains possible. Detection in adjacent lung was observed for a median about 56 of the top 100 tumor clones.

CDR1 ENHRY and CDR2 SYGVKD come from the germline V gene. Trimming pared 1 base from V and 1 base from J, leaving 10 bases between. CDR3 length: 15 residues. Profiling relied on immunoSEQ multiplex PCR, and the TCRdb table lists in-frame clones only, not all of them. The table includes 15,000 to 20,000 clones, roughly 90% detected once. V and J are TRBV10-3 and TRBJ1-1; no clear D. The TCR originated in a woman aged 40 to 75 with stage III lung adenocarcinoma. The sequencing here drew on peripheral blood mononuclear cells, taken before any cancer treatment. CDR3 in amino acids: CAISEFRAGNTEAFF. The CDR3, as DNA: TGTGCCATCAGTGAGTTCCGTGCAGGGAACACTGAAGCTTTCTTT.